This is a list of T cell receptor beta chains from one sample in a study of PD-1 blockade in classical Hodgkin lymphoma. Measured with immunoSEQ multiplex PCR; TCRdb has only the in-frame clones, and not every one. The data hold about 24,000 clones, with 65% to 90% observed a single time. The sequences come from peripheral blood mononuclear cells (PBMCs), collected before the second cycle of nivolumab. These receptors were obtained from a human donor with classical Hodgkin lymphoma. Each CDR3 is given with its conserved first and last residue. The D gene is left open where the match is weak. Clone size, where shown, is once, few, many, or a class for clones that have expanded.

clone_size j_call d_call v_call cdr3_length cdr3_aa cdr3_nt
. TRBJ2-7 TRBD2 TRBV5-1 17 CASTDEGLAGSGYEQYF TGCGCCAGCACCGATGAGGGGCTAGCGGGATCGGGCTACGAGCAGTACTTC
. TRBJ2-7 TRBD2 TRBV4-2 19 CASSLLAGEDSFGSYEQYF TGTGCCAGCAGCCTACTAGCGGGAGAAGACTCTTTTGGCTCCTACGAGCAGTACTTC
. TRBJ2-7 . TRBV11-2 14 CASSSRLGGYEQYF TGTGCCAGCAGCTCGAGACTAGGAGGTTACGAGCAGTACTTC
. TRBJ2-2 . TRBV2 13 CASGEGNTGELFF TGTGCCAGTGGGGAAGGGAACACCGGGGAGCTGTTTTTT
. TRBJ1-1 TRBD1 TRBV5-1 13 CASTGTGGTEAFF TGCGCCAGCACCGGGACAGGGGGCACTGAAGCTTTCTTT
. TRBJ1-3 . TRBV25-1 15 CASSELGLSGNTIYF TGTGCCAGCAGTGAATTGGGGTTATCTGGAAACACCATATATTTT
. TRBJ1-1 . TRBV7-9 10 CAGSGAEAFF TGTGCCGGATCGGGCGCTGAAGCTTTCTTT
. TRBJ2-7 . TRBV11-3 17 CASSSSLAGYLSYEQYF TGTGCCAGCAGCTCCTCACTGGCGGGATACCTCTCCTACGAGCAGTACTTC
. TRBJ1-1 . TRBV5-6 13 CASSSRDGFEAFF TGTGCCAGCAGCTCCCGGGACGGATTTGAAGCTTTCTTT
. TRBJ1-1 . TRBV6-1 10 CASVQVRAFF TGTGCCAGCGTACAGGTTCGAGCTTTCTTT
. TRBJ1-2 . TRBV15 14 CATSRDKGPYGYTF TGTGCCACCAGCAGAGATAAGGGACCCTATGGCTACACCTTC
. TRBJ1-3 . TRBV7-6 16 CASSLGLGTSGNTIYF TGTGCCAGCAGCTTAGGATTAGGTACCTCTGGAAACACCATATATTTT
. TRBJ2-7 . TRBV10-3 13 CAIKAGPSYEQYF TGTGCCATCAAGGCGGGGCCGTCCTACGAGCAGTACTTC
. TRBJ1-5 . TRBV27 12 CASKGGDQPQHF TGTGCCAGCAAAGGGGGGGATCAGCCCCAGCATTTT
. TRBJ2-6 . TRBV16 15 CASSQSVSGANVLTF TGTGCCAGCAGCCAATCGGTCTCTGGGGCCAACGTCCTGACTTTC
. TRBJ2-7 . TRBV2 11 CASSVYGTQYF TGTGCCAGCAGTGTCTACGGGACACAGTACTTC
. TRBJ1-1 . TRBV5-1 13 CASSLGPNTEAFF TGCGCCAGCAGCTTGGGACCGAACACTGAAGCTTTCTTT
. TRBJ1-2 TRBD1 TRBV18 13 CASSEQGNYGYTF TGTGCCAGCTCCGAACAGGGGAACTATGGCTACACCTTC
once TRBJ1-1 TRBD1 TRBV18 16 CASSPGTARENTEAFF TGTGCCAGCTCACCGGGGACAGCCCGAGAGAACACTGAAGCTTTCTTT
. TRBJ2-6 . TRBV4-1 17 CASSLETGTSGANVLTF TGCGCCAGCAGCCTCGAGACAGGAACTTCTGGGGCCAACGTCCTGACTTTC
. TRBJ2-7 TRBD1 TRBV4-1 17 CASSLLKGGQGFDEQYF TGCGCCAGCAGCCTCTTGAAAGGGGGACAGGGTTTCGACGAGCAGTACTTC
. TRBJ1-2 . TRBV28 17 CATTPGVNRVRNYGYTF TGTGCCACCACGCCTGGGGTCAACAGGGTTAGAAACTATGGCTACACCTTC
. TRBJ1-4 . TRBV9 15 CASSVAGVPNEKLFF TGTGCCAGCAGCGTCGCCGGGGTCCCGAATGAAAAACTGTTTTTT
. TRBJ2-5 TRBD1 TRBV29-1 15 CSVGSAGGSLETQYF TGCAGCGTTGGGTCGGCAGGGGGCTCGTTGGAGACCCAGTACTTC
. TRBJ2-7 . TRBV11-3 15 CASRSREGSSYEQYF TGTGCCAGCAGATCAAGAGAGGGTAGCTCCTACGAGCAGTACTTC
. TRBJ1-5 TRBD1 TRBV6-8 21 CASSQTSPGQGGGLPNQPQHF TGTGCCAGCAGCCAGACTTCCCCGGGACAGGGTGGAGGCCTACCCAATCAGCCCCAGCATTTT
once TRBJ2-1 . TRBV19 17 CASSGQWGQSSYNEQFF TGTGCCAGTAGTGGTCAGTGGGGGCAAAGCTCCTACAATGAGCAGTTCTTC